This T cell receptor beta chain was captured in a study of CD8+CD57+ T cells in acquired aplastic anemia. A word on this clonotype: Its antigen is unidentified. The junction departs from germline at one end; a sequencing error may be responsible.

Study-wide points: Fewer than 35 shared CD8+ CDR3s appeared highly expressed within patients' immunodominant clones. For CD8+ Simpson's diversity, patients and controls showed no significant difference.

Profiling of TCR beta VDJ combinations and CDR3 sequences used genomic DNA as template. A single record per CDR3 protein comes from TCRdb applying MiXCR to the reads. The top ten hold 40% to 55% of the sample, which has 260,000 or so distinct CDR3 sequences, roughly 82% seen once. Patients selected for sequencing had displayed CD8+CD57+ cell expansion by flow cytometry. Every patient presented with severe acquired aplastic anemia. The study sampled blood from patients who had received no therapy. The clonotype comes from a human donor with aplastic anemia. Input material: sorted CD4+, CD8+, or CD8+CD57+ T cells (not recorded which) from PBMCs.

The CDR3: CASSSGGADEGGYF. The CDR3 nucleotides read TGTGCCAGCAGCTCAGGAGGAGCAGACGAGGGTGGCTACTTT. J is TRBJ2-3 and V is TRBV7-9; a weak D match, TRBD2 (5 bases). The V gene's germline CDR1 is SEHNR and CDR2 FQNEAQ (reference sequence). The CDR3 consists of 14 residues.